This entry lists 24 T cell receptor beta chains sequenced from one sample in a study of CXCR3-negative and CXCR3-positive naive CD8 T cells. Findings of the study overall: Naive cells that were CXCR3-positive had more hydrophobic TRB CDR3s (compared with CXCR3-negative naive cells).

These receptors have no known antigen. Carrying UMI labels, the TRB cDNA libraries were prepared through 5' RACE. TCRdb re-called the 5' RACE reads; every CDR3 protein appears as one record, without DNA. The sample table includes 120,000 to 150,000 distinct CDR3 sequences. Sequencing was carried out using naive CXCR3+ CD8+ T cells from blood. Sample subset: CD45RO-CCR7+CD27+CD95- naive CD8+ T cells expressing CXCR3 (TNR3+). Receptors were obtained from a human donor in good health. Some clones in this sample may be carry-over from other donors' samples.

V is TRBV27 and J is TRBJ1-2; there is no DNA to check the TCRdb D call of TRBD1. The CDR3 runs 14 residues. Germline loops: CDR1 MNHEY, CDR2 SMNVEV (reference sequence). The CDR3 here is CASRPIGGNYGYTF.

The chain joins TRBV29-1 to TRBJ2-7. The CDR3 runs 11 residues. The germline CDR1 and CDR2 sequences are SQVTM and ANQGSEA. The CDR3 region is CSVWDSYEQYF.

The chain joins TRBV29-1 to TRBJ2-3. The CDR3 extends over 14 amino acids. Germline V gene lookup returns CDR1 SQVTM and CDR2 ANQGSEA. CDR3 region: CSVEHFERSDTQYF.

This sequence joins TRBV11-2 and TRBJ2-7. The CDR3 loop spans 14 amino acids. Germline values: CDR1 SGHAT, CDR2 FQNNGV. CDR3 amino acids: CASSYDRGSYEQYF.

This rearrangement joins TRBV10-2 to TRBJ2-7. CDR1 WSHSY and CDR2 SAAADI come from the germline V gene. The CDR3 contains 13 residues. The CDR3 loop is CASSGGRAYEQYF.

The gene calls are TRBV5-5 and TRBJ1-1; the TCRdb D gene call, TRBD1, has no DNA to confirm it. This CDR3 is 13 amino acids long. Looked up from germline, CDR1 is SGHKS and CDR2 is YYEKEE (reference sequence). This CDR3 is CASSIGQHTEAFF.

The rearrangement uses TRBV4-1 and TRBJ1-1. This CDR3 region has 15 residues. Per the germline V gene, CDR1 is MGHRA and CDR2 is YSYEKL. CDR3 residues: CASSQDLETHTEAFF.

The chain carries TRBV4-1 and TRBJ2-2; TCRdb gives TRBD2 as the D gene, but with no DNA this cannot be confirmed. Germline-derived CDR1 and CDR2 are MGHRA and YSYEKL. CDR3 size: 16 residues. The CDR3 loop is CASSHGVAGFTGELFF.

V usage is TRBV7-6 and J usage is TRBJ1-2; TCRdb reports TRBD1, a call that lacks DNA to check it against. The germline V gene encodes CDR1 SGHVS and CDR2 FNYEAQ. The CDR3 extends over 16 amino acids. The CDR3 loop is CASSPGRDREAYGYTF.

The chain joins TRBV12-3 or TRBV12-4 to TRBJ1-1; the D gene TCRdb calls, TRBD1, cannot be checked with no DNA. The CDR3 sequence is 15 residues long. Here the CDR3 reads CASSPQAGVGTEAFF.

This sequence joins TRBV7-9 and TRBJ1-1; TCRdb names TRBD1, which stays unverified in the absence of DNA. The length of the CDR3 is 13 residues. The germline gives CDR1 SEHNR, CDR2 FQNEAQ (reference sequence). CDR3 residues: CASRPRGGTEAFF. Using reference TRBV7-9 and TRBJ1-1 for the parts outside the CDR3, the full variable domain is DTGVSQNPRHKITKRGQNVTFRCDPISEHNRLYWYRQTLGQGPEFLTYFQNEAQLEKSRLLSDRFSAERPKGSFSTLEIQRTEQGDSAMYLCASRPRGGTEAFFGQGTRLTVV.

The V and J genes are TRBV7-9 and TRBJ1-4; the D call from TCRdb, TRBD1, cannot be confirmed without DNA. Germline CDR1 and CDR2: SEHNR and FQNEAQ (reference sequence). The CDR3 spans 16 residues. CDR3 loop: CASSGSRVDSNEKLFF.

The chain has TRBV27 and TRBJ2-3. Germline lookup yields CDR1 MNHEY and CDR2 SMNVEV (reference sequence). The CDR3 contains 13 residues. This CDR3 reads CASSLTGPDTQYF.

The V gene is TRBV2, the J gene TRBJ2-3. Germline CDR1 SNHLY, CDR2 FYNNEI. CDR3 length: 15 residues. CDR3: CASSELGYKADTQYF.

The V call is TRBV18, the J call TRBJ2-7; as DNA is missing, the TRBD1 call by TCRdb cannot be tested. The CDR3 is 16 amino acids. Per the germline V gene, CDR1 is KGHSH and CDR2 is LQKENI. The chain's CDR3 is CASSPPGPGGSYEQYF. The variable domain in full, completed from reference TRBV18 and TRBJ2-7, reads NAGVMQNPRHLVRRRGQEARLRCSPMKGHSHVYWYRQLPEEGLKFMVYLQKENIIDESGMPKERFSAEFPKEGPSILRIQQVVRGDSAAYFCASSPPGPGGSYEQYFGPGTRLTVT.

The V gene is TRBV27, the J gene TRBJ2-5; TCRdb proposes TRBD1, but this gene call is untestable without DNA. Germline CDR1 MNHEY, CDR2 SMNVEV (reference sequence). The CDR3 has 13 amino acids. This CDR3 is CASSLPGDETQYF.

The chain links TRBV19 to TRBJ2-7; TCRdb's D call of TRBD2 is untestable without DNA. This CDR3 is built from 14 residues. Germline V gene data show CDR1 as LNHDA and CDR2 as SQIVND (reference sequence). CDR3 protein: CASSWTSDNYEQYF.

The CDR3 loop reads CAWSVEGAEAFF. The chain carries TRBV30 and TRBJ1-1; the TRBD1 assignment by TCRdb is unverifiable without DNA. This CDR3 has 12 residues. Germline V gene sequence: CDR1 GTSNPN, CDR2 SVGIG (reference sequence).

J is TRBJ2-5 and V is TRBV10-3. The CDR3 is made up of 13 amino acids. Germline CDR1 reads ENHRY; CDR2 reads SYGVKD. The CDR3 loop is CAISDSYQETQYF.

The genes are TRBV7-8 and TRBJ2-5. The CDR3 spans 14 residues. Looked up from germline, CDR1 is SGHVS and CDR2 is FQNEAQ. Here the CDR3 reads CASSFELNQETQYF.

The V gene is TRBV21-1, the J gene TRBJ1-1; TCRdb names TRBD1, which stays unverified in the absence of DNA. TRBV21-1 is designated a pseudogene. The length of the CDR3 is 15 residues. The chain's CDR3 is CASSPPPPGATEAFF.

The chain uses TRBV4-1 and TRBJ2-7. The germline V gene has CDR1 MGHRA and CDR2 YSYEKL. This CDR3 has 13 residues. The CDR3 reads CASSQGKGYEQYF.

The chain joins TRBV11-2 to TRBJ2-1. The CDR3 is 12 residues long. CDR1 and CDR2 (germline): SGHAT, FQNNGV. CDR3 sequence reads: CASSVGTREQFF. The entire variable domain, with the rest obtained from reference TRBV11-2 and TRBJ2-1, is as follows: EAGVAQSPRYKIIEKRQSVAFWCNPISGHATLYWYQQILGQGPKLLIQFQNNGVVDDSQLPKDRFSAERLKGVDSTLKIQPAKLEDSAVYLCASSVGTREQFFGPGTRLTVL.

This sequence joins TRBV28 and TRBJ2-7; the D call of TRBD1 rests on TCRdb alone, since no DNA is present to check it. The length of the CDR3 is 14 residues. Germline V gene sequence: CDR1 MDHEN, CDR2 SYDVKM. The CDR3 reads CASSLDAGFSEQYF.